Each of the 23 T cell receptor beta chains below was sequenced from the same sample in a study of blood T cells in healthy people across ages. A second PCR, run for roughly 6 to 11 cycles, used a sample-barcoded 5' primer plus a J-beta primer mix. From the 5' RACE reads, TCRdb called clonotypes with MiXCR, one entry per CDR3 protein. The table has some 860,000 distinct CDR3 sequences, around three fifths seen once. Sequenced material: blood. All receptors come from a man aged 35-49 years in good health.

This clonotype was recorded once. The V and J genes are TRBV28 and TRBJ1-5; possible D gene TRBD1, 5 bases. The CDR3 totals 18 residues. V lost 2 bases and J lost 0, with 17 bases in between. CDR1 and CDR2 (germline): MDHEN, SYDVKM. The CDR3 region is CASSLPLAGIDSNQPQHF. In DNA, the CDR3 is TGTGCCAGCAGTTTACCCCTAGCAGGGATTGATAGCAATCAGCCCCAGCATTTT. The whole variable domain, remainder taken from reference TRBV28 and TRBJ1-5, is DVKVTQSSRYLVKRTGEKVFLECVQDMDHENMFWYRQDPGLGLRLIYFSYDVKMKEKGDIPEGYSVSREKKERFSLILESASTNQTSMYLCASSLPLAGIDSNQPQHFGDGTRLSIL.

The V and J genes are TRBV6-1 and TRBJ1-4; TRBD1 might be the D (6 bases). The CDR3 has 14 amino acids. Germline V lookup: CDR1 MNHNS, CDR2 SASEGT. The V gene lost 6 bases and the J gene lost 6 bases, with 14 bases spanning the gap. The CDR3: CASRGRDMDEKLFF. For the CDR3, the DNA is TGTGCCAGCAGAGGCCGGGACATGGATGAAAAACTGTTTTTT.

The chain links TRBV5-4 to TRBJ1-5; D not certain. Trimming took 3 bases from V and 11 from J, leaving 6 bases between them. Germline V CDR1 and CDR2: SGHNT, YYREEE (reference sequence). The CDR3 covers 10 residues. The CDR3 spells CASSSRTQHF. CDR3 nucleotides: TGTGCCAGCAGCTCTAGGACCCAGCATTTT. Together with reference TRBV5-4 and TRBJ1-5, the CDR3 gives the full variable domain: ETGVTQSPTHLIKTRGQQVTLRCSSQSGHNTVSWYQQALGQGPQFIFQYYREEENGRGNFPPRFSGLQFPNYSSELNVNALELDDSALYLCASSSRTQHFGDGTRLSIL.

The V call is TRBV7-6, the J call TRBJ2-7; 9 bases are a match to TRBD1. The CDR3 sequence is 17 residues long. Germline CDR1 reads SGHVS; CDR2 reads FNYEAQ. The junction had 13 bases not matched to a gene; V was cut back by 7 bases and J by 0 bases. The CDR3 sequence is CASTLGPGQGSSYEQYF. The CDR3, as DNA: TGTGCCAGCACCCTAGGTCCGGGACAGGGTAGCTCCTACGAGCAGTACTTC.

The V gene is TRBV9, the J gene TRBJ2-4; 11 bases align to TRBD2. The closer fit of TRBJ2-7 to the DNA end suggests the J call may be wrong. The CDR3 is 19 residues long. Germline V gene lookup returns CDR1 SGDLS and CDR2 YYNGEE. The CDR3 nucleotides read TGTGCCAGCAGCGTAGGTACTAGCGGGAGTAGGGACTTCTCCTACGAGCAGTACTTC. Translated: CASSVGTSGSRDFSYEQYF.

The V gene is TRBV7-6, the J gene TRBJ2-2; D is possibly TRBD2 (5 bases). Deletions cut 3 bases from V and 0 bases from J, with 11 bases between. The CDR3 is 16 residues long. Germline V gene data show CDR1 as SGHVS and CDR2 as FNYEAQ. The CDR3 nucleotides are TGTGCCAGCAGCTTCAATCGGAGGACGAACACCGGGGAGCTGTTTTTT. Protein sequence: CASSFNRRTNTGELFF.

The genes are TRBV20-1 and TRBJ1-2; TRBD1 matches at 8 bases. The ends lost 5 bases at V and 4 bases at J; junction bases unmatched: 6. Germline V gives CDR1 DFQATT, CDR2 SNEGSKA (reference sequence). The CDR3 extends over 13 amino acids. The CDR3 bases are TGCAGTGCTTGGACAGGGAACGGCTATGGCTACACCTTC. Protein sequence: CSAWTGNGYGYTF.

In its sample, this clonotype was seen many times. The CDR3 protein is CASSESEREGRYEQYF. CDR3 in DNA: TGTGCCAGCAGTGAATCCGAGCGGGAGGGCCGCTACGAGCAGTACTTC. The chain uses TRBV25-1 and TRBJ2-7, with 10 bases identical to TRBD2. CDR3 length: 16 amino acids. Germline V gene sequence: CDR1 MGHDK, CDR2 SYGVNS. V was clipped by 1 base and J by 3 bases; unmatched bases: 6.

A few counts support this clonotype. This chain connects TRBV4-1 to TRBJ2-5, with 11 bases matching TRBD1. The CDR3 totals 16 residues. V shed 3 bases, J shed 1 base, and the junction held 4 bases outside the gene matches. In germline, CDR1 is MGHRA, CDR2 YSYEKL. DNA of the CDR3: TGCGCCAGCAGCCACACCGGGACAGGGGGCCAAGAGACCCAGTACTTC. Translated, it gives CASSHTGTGGQETQYF.

The rearrangement links TRBV24-1 to TRBJ2-1, with TRBD1 identical over 9 bases. The CDR3 has 15 residues. The germline CDR1 and CDR2 sequences are KGHDR and SFDVKD. With 4 bases clipped from V and 1 base from J, the junction kept 1 base outside the gene matches. The CDR3 DNA sequence: TGTGCCACCAGTGAGGACAGGGGATCCTACAATGAGCAGTTCTTC. Amino acids: CATSEDRGSYNEQFF.

Many counts were recorded for this clonotype. V gene TRBV4-3 combines with J gene TRBJ2-6; D uncertain. The CDR3 is 16 amino acids. Trimming cost V 0 bases and J 5 bases, with 11 bases left between them. Germline V lookup: CDR1 LGHNA, CDR2 YSLEER. The CDR3 DNA follows: TGCGCCAGCAGCCAAGATCCAGTAAGTCGGGCCAACGTCCTGACTTTC. This encodes CASSQDPVSRANVLTF.

The rearrangement joins TRBV6-4 to TRBJ2-1; TRBD1 aligns across 8 bases. The CDR3 runs 14 residues. Losses at the gene ends were 6 bases for V and 9 bases for J; bases not matched to a gene: 10. Per the germline V gene, CDR1 is MRHNA and CDR2 is SNTAGT. The CDR3 sequence is CASSPDRVRAEQFF. In DNA form, the CDR3 reads TGTGCCAGCAGCCCGGACAGGGTCCGGGCTGAGCAGTTCTTC.

The chain combines TRBV9 with TRBJ1-2; TRBD1 agrees at 12 bases. Germline CDR1 is SGDLS and CDR2 is YYNGEE. The V gene end was trimmed by 2 bases and the J gene end by 2 bases; junction bases not matched to a gene: 10. The CDR3 is 18 amino acids. CDR3 DNA: TGTGCCAGCAGCGTCGGGACAGGGGGCGATTTAGCAAACTATGGCTACACCTTC. Translated: CASSVGTGGDLANYGYTF.

This chain joins TRBV7-2 and TRBJ1-5, with TRBD1 as a possible D gene (5 bases). V gave up 5 bases and J gave up 6 bases, with 14 bases separating them. Germline V gene data show CDR1 as SGHTA and CDR2 as FQGNSA. CDR3 size: 14 residues. The CDR3 DNA reads as TGTGCCAGCAGCCAGGAGGGTCAGGGTCAGCCCCAGCATTTT. It yields the protein CASSQEGQGQPQHF.

This clonotype showed up just once. The J gene is TRBJ2-3, the V gene TRBV9; D is perhaps TRBD2 (6 bases). The CDR3 loop spans 16 amino acids. Trimming removed 0 bases from V and 1 base from J, with 12 bases in between. Germline-derived CDR1 and CDR2 are SGDLS and YYNGEE. CDR3 amino acids: CASSVDPGLRTDTQYF. The CDR3 DNA reads as TGTGCCAGCAGCGTAGACCCGGGACTCCGCACAGATACGCAGTATTTT.

As concerns this clonotype: One end of the junction varies from germline; a read error may be responsible. The chain links TRBV28 to TRBJ1-4, with unresolved D. This CDR3 region has 15 residues. Germline V gene lookup returns CDR1 MDHEN and CDR2 SYDVKM. CDR3: CASSLEPVGNEKPFF. CDR3 nucleotide sequence: TGTGCCAGCAGTTTAGAGCCCGTCGGGAACGAAAAACCGTTTTTT.

In this sample, this clonotype turned up a few times. The J gene is TRBJ2-1, the V gene TRBV7-2, with D possibly matching TRBD1 (6 bases). CDR1 and CDR2 (germline): SGHTA, FQGNSA. Trimming stripped 5 bases from V and 3 bases from J, with 17 bases between. The CDR3 runs to 16 residues. The CDR3 sequence is CASSPHGTQNYNEQFF. The CDR3 coding sequence is TGTGCCAGCAGCCCCCACGGGACACAGAACTACAATGAGCAGTTCTTC.

This chain connects TRBV7-8 to TRBJ2-5, with a possible D match to TRBD1 (6 bases). Germline V gene lookup returns CDR1 SGHVS and CDR2 FQNEAQ. The CDR3 has 13 residues. V was pared by 6 bases and J by 2 bases, with 10 bases between. The CDR3 nucleotides are TGTGCCAGCAGGGGGGCAGGGCAAGAGACCCAGTACTTC. It yields the protein CASRGAGQETQYF.

This clonotype was seen at least ten times. This rearrangement joins TRBV3-1 to TRBJ1-5; D remains ambiguous. Trimming cost V 0 bases and J 9 bases, with 15 bases left between them. Germline CDR1 is LGHDT and CDR2 is YNNKEL (reference sequence). The length of the CDR3 is 15 residues. The CDR3 loop is CASSQDSGRNAPQHF. CDR3 nucleotides: TGTGCCAGCAGCCAAGATTCAGGTCGGAACGCGCCCCAGCATTTT.

Remarks on this clonotype: This may be a read error, as it is one base from a much larger clone. The rearrangement joins TRBV7-2 to TRBJ2-4; weak D call: TRBD2 (5 bases). The DNA end lines up better with TRBJ2-7; the J call may be wrong. Germline V gives CDR1 SGHTA, CDR2 FQGNSA. The length of the CDR3 is 14 residues. CDR3: CASSPGIGSHEQYF. The CDR3 DNA is TGTGCCAGCAGCCCCGGGATCGGTTCCCACGAGCAGTACTTC.

This clonotype was seen only once. V gene TRBV29-1 combines with J gene TRBJ2-3, with TRBD2 matching 8 bases. The CDR3 is 14 amino acids. V lost 4 bases and J lost 14; bases outside the gene matches: 17. The germline V gene has CDR1 SQVTM and CDR2 ANQGSEA. The CDR3: CSVADNLGTSGRYF. The CDR3 DNA sequence: TGCAGCGTTGCCGACAACCTAGGGACTAGTGGGAGGTATTTT.

The gene calls are TRBV12-3 or TRBV12-4 and TRBJ2-3; D ambiguous. CDR3 length: 13 amino acids. V was shortened by 3 bases and J by 9 bases, with 13 bases between the two germline ends. The CDR3 nucleotides are TGTGCCAGCAGTTTTCGTGGTGTTGACACGCAGTATTTT. It translates to CASSFRGVDTQYF.

The chain employs TRBV12-3 or TRBV12-4 and TRBJ2-1; TRBD1 might be the D (5 bases). The CDR3 is 13 amino acids. Trimming took off 3 bases at V and 4 bases at J, with 7 bases between the two ends. The CDR3 loop is CASSFNRYNEQFF. The CDR3 DNA sequence: TGTGCCAGCAGTTTCAACAGGTACAATGAGCAGTTCTTC.